The entry below gives a single T cell receptor beta chain sequence along with its context. With 3 bases removed from V and 5 bases from J, the gap between germline ends came to 5 bases. The CDR3 runs to 12 residues. The germline V gene encodes CDR1 ENHRY and CDR2 SYGVKD. The data derive from a study of cytomegalovirus exposure and HLA in healthy donors. Amplification used 60 Vbeta primers and 13 Jbeta primers. TCRdb keeps only in-frame clones here, not all; method: immunoSEQ multiplex PCR. Among about 180,000 clones listed, roughly 79% were seen once. This sequence was found in a woman in her late teens or twenties in good health and CMV-seropositive. The J gene is TRBJ1-5, the V gene TRBV10-3; D unclear. The sequencing sample was made of PBMCs. The CDR3 DNA follows: TGTGCCATCAGTGATTCCGATCAGCCCCAGCATTTT. Translated: CAISDSDQPQHF.